These T cell receptor beta chains were read from a single sample in a study of Ad26.COV2.S vaccination and SARS-CoV-2 variants. Sequencing was performed with immunoSEQ multiplex PCR; in TCRdb, only in-frame clones are kept and a portion is missing. Here the sample spans nearly 400,000 clones, roughly 90% being singletons. The sequences come from peripheral blood, collected in a trial of Ad26.COV2.S vaccine versus placebo. These receptor sequences come from a person aged 18 to 65 who received the Ad26.COV2.S COVID-19 vaccine or a placebo. CDR3s include the opening cysteine and the closing phenylalanine or tryptophan. A D gene is named only where the DNA matches it firmly. For some rows the clone size is stated as once, few or many, or as a class when expanded; others skip it.

abundance: NA
d_gene: TRBD1
j_gene: TRBJ2-7
len: 15
v_gene: TRBV9
CDR3nt: TGTGCCAGCAGCGTAGGGAAGGGGGCAGGCTACGAGCAGTACTTC
CDR3aa: CASSVGKGAGYEQYF

abundance: NA
d_gene: NA
j_gene: TRBJ1-1
len: 14
v_gene: TRBV3-1/TRBV3-2
CDR3nt: TGTGCCAGCAGCCAAAGGCAAATGAACACTGAAGCTTTCTTT
CDR3aa: CASSQRQMNTEAFF

abundance: NA
d_gene: NA
j_gene: TRBJ2-1
len: 16
v_gene: TRBV6-5
CDR3nt: TGTGCCAGCAGTTACTCGACGGTTGACAGACACAATGAGCAGTTCTTC
CDR3aa: CASSYSTVDRHNEQFF

abundance: NA
d_gene: NA
j_gene: TRBJ1-6
len: 14
v_gene: TRBV5-1
CDR3nt: TGCGCCAGCAGCTTGGGAGACGCGGGGGAACCCCTCCACTTT
CDR3aa: CASSLGDAGEPLHF

abundance: NA
d_gene: NA
j_gene: TRBJ2-1
len: 13
v_gene: TRBV15
CDR3nt: TGTGCCACCAGCACCGGACTATACAATGAGCAGTTCTTC
CDR3aa: CATSTGLYNEQFF

abundance: NA
d_gene: TRBD2
j_gene: TRBJ2-3
len: 15
v_gene: TRBV4-2
CDR3nt: TGTGCCAGCAGCCAATCGCGGGAGCGCACAGATACGCAGTATTTT
CDR3aa: CASSQSRERTDTQYF

abundance: NA
d_gene: TRBD2
j_gene: TRBJ2-1
len: 14
v_gene: TRBV29-1
CDR3nt: TGCAGCGTTGAGGTGGCGGGGGACTACAATGAGCAGTTCTTC
CDR3aa: CSVEVAGDYNEQFF

abundance: NA
d_gene: TRBD2
j_gene: TRBJ2-3
len: 14
v_gene: TRBV6-5
CDR3nt: TGTGCCAGCAGATGGACTAGCGGATCAGATACGCAGTATTTT
CDR3aa: CASRWTSGSDTQYF

abundance: NA
d_gene: NA
j_gene: TRBJ1-1
len: 13
v_gene: TRBV9
CDR3nt: TGTGCCAGCAGCACCGGGAACGGGGGGTTAGCTTTCTTT
CDR3aa: CASSTGNGGLAFF

abundance: once
d_gene: NA
j_gene: TRBJ2-7
len: 14
v_gene: TRBV7-8
CDR3nt: TGTGCCAGCAGCTTAGTTCGGCTTCCCTACGAGCAGTACTTC
CDR3aa: CASSLVRLPYEQYF

abundance: NA
d_gene: TRBD1
j_gene: TRBJ2-1
len: 14
v_gene: TRBV10-3
CDR3nt: TGTGCCATCAGGGGACAGGGGGCCTACAATGAGCAGTTCTTC
CDR3aa: CAIRGQGAYNEQFF

abundance: NA
d_gene: TRBD1
j_gene: TRBJ1-1
len: 14
v_gene: TRBV10-3
CDR3nt: TGTGCCATCAGTCGGACAGGGGTGAACACTGAAGCTTTCTTT
CDR3aa: CAISRTGVNTEAFF

abundance: NA
d_gene: NA
j_gene: TRBJ2-2
len: 15
v_gene: TRBV3-1/TRBV3-2
CDR3nt: TGTGCCAGCAGCCAACGTAGCGCTGACACCGGGGAGCTGTTTTTT
CDR3aa: CASSQRSADTGELFF

abundance: NA
d_gene: NA
j_gene: TRBJ2-1
len: 11
v_gene: TRBV5-8
CDR3nt: TGTGCCAGCAGCTTGAGGGTTGAGCAGTTCTTC
CDR3aa: CASSLRVEQFF